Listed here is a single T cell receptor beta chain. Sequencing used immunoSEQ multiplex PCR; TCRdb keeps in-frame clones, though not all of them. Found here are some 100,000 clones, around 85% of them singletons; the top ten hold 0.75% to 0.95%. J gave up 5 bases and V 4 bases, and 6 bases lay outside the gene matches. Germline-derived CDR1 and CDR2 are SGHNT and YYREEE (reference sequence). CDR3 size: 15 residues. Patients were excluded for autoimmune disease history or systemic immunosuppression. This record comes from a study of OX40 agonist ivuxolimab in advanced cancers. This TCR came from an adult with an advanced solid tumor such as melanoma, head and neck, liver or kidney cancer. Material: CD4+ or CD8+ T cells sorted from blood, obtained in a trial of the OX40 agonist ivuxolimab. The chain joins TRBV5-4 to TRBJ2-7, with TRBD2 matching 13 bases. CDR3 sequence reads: CASSRTSGSVHEQYF. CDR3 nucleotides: TGTGCCAGCAGCCGGACTAGCGGGAGTGTCCACGAGCAGTACTTC.